This T cell receptor beta chain stems from a study of regulatory T cells in long-lasting Graves disease. Study conclusions and caveats: Relative to newly diagnosed Graves' patients, persistent ones had lower TCR diversity.

V shed 4 bases and J 8 bases; nucleotides not matched to a gene: 22. CDR3 length: 19 residues. CDR1 MNHEY and CDR2 SMNVEV come from the germline V gene (reference sequence). This clonotype came up many times. What it binds is unknown. Time point meaning: newly diagnosed GD, antithyroid drugs for less than 3 months. The TCR library was made from RNA extracted from PBMCs. In building TCR beta libraries, iRepertoire HTBI primers were used together with Arm-PCR of CDR3 regions. TCRdb ran MiXCR on the multiplex PCR reads and lists one entry per CDR3 protein. The top ten clones hold 10% of a sample with about 540,000 distinct CDR3 sequences, approximately 13% of them seen once. This same sample was also taken into another study, of T cells in Graves' hyperthyroidism and ophthalmopathy.

The sequence was obtained from a man younger than 45 with Graves disease. Material: peripheral blood mononuclear cells (PBMCs), obtained at new diagnosis, from a patient treated with antithyroid drugs. The J gene is TRBJ2-1, the V gene TRBV27, with 8 positions matching TRBD1. The CDR3 region is CASSSPSYTRDRRAYEQFF. Written as DNA, the CDR3 is TGTGCCAGCAGTTCTCCAAGTTACACCCGGGACAGGCGGGCGTATGAGCAGTTCTTC.